This T cell receptor (beta chain) was captured in a study of human T cells and chemical hapten exposure. Study as a whole: Minor volume differences among pooled libraries chiefly drove per-sample TCR yield variation.

TCRdb processed the RACE reads anew with MiXCR; each CDR3 protein has one entry. Found here are fewer than 200,000 distinct CDR3 sequences, approximately 30% of them singletons; the top ten hold 2.1%. Time point noted: patch test 3, about 24 weeks after DPC sensitization. As for treatment: therapeutic diphenylcyclopropenone sensitization with weekly scalp DPC. Of note for this clonotype: Its antigen is as yet unknown.

Regarding the study as a whole: Significantly greater numbers of large CDR3 similarity clusters came from expanded TCRs than from controls. Because they had alopecia, donors may respond immunologically unlike healthy people.

This CDR3 region has 14 residues. With 3 bases removed from V and 8 bases from J, the gap between germline ends came to 13 bases. From germline, CDR1 is SGHTA and CDR2 FQGNSA. Sequenced here: whole blood, sampled in connection with sensitization to the hapten diphenylcyclopropenone (DPC). The TCR was taken from a woman between 18 and 30 years old with alopecia areata. Some clones in this sample may be carry-over from other donors' samples. This chain uses TRBV7-2 with TRBJ2-2; D possibly uses TRBD1 or TRBD2 (5 bases each). The CDR3: CASSFGGWSGELFF. The CDR3 DNA follows: TGTGCCAGCAGCTTTGGGGGTTGGAGTGGGGAGCTGTTTTTT.